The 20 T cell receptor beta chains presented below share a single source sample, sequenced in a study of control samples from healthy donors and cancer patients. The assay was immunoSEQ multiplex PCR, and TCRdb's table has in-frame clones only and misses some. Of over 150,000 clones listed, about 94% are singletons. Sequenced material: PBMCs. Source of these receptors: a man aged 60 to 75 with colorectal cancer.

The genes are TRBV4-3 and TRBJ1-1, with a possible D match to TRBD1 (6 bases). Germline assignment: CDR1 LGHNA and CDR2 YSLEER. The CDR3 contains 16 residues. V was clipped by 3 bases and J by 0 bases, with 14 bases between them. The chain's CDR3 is CASSQGTGTMNTEAFF. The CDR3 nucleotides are TGCGCCAGCAGCCAGGGAACCGGGACAATGAACACTGAAGCTTTCTTT.

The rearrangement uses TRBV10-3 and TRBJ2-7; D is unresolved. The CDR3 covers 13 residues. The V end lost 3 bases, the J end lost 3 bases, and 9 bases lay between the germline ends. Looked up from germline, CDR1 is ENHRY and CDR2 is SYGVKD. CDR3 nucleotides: TGTGCCATCAGTGATACCGGAGTCTACGAGCAGTACTTC. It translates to CAISDTGVYEQYF.

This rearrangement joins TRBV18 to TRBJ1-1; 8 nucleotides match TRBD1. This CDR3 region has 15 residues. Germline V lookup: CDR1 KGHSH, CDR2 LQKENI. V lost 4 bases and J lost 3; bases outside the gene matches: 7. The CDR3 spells CASSLGQVKDTEAFF. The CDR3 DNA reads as TGTGCCAGCTCACTGGGACAGGTTAAGGACACTGAAGCTTTCTTT.

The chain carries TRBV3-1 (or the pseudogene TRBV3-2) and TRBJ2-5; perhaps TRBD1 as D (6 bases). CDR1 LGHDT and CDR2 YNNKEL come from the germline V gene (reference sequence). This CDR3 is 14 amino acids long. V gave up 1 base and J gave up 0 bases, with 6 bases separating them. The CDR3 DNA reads TGTGCCAGCAGCCAAGGACAGGACCAAGAGACCCAGTACTTC. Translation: CASSQGQDQETQYF.

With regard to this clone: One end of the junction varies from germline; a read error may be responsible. The CDR3 DNA reads TGTGCCAGCAGTGAAGGGGGCAGCTACAATGAACAGTTCTTC. Its translation: CASSEGGSYNEQFF. The V gene is TRBV2, the J gene TRBJ2-1; tentative D call: TRBD1 (5 bases). This CDR3 spans 14 amino acids. CDR1 and CDR2 from the germline V gene are SNHLY and FYNNEI.

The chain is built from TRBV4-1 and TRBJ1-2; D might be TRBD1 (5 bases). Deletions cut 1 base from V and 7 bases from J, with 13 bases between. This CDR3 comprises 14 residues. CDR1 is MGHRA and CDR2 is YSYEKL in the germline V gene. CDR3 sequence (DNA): TGCGCCAGCAGCCAAGTGATGACAGAGGGTGGCTACACCTTC. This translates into CASSQVMTEGGYTF.

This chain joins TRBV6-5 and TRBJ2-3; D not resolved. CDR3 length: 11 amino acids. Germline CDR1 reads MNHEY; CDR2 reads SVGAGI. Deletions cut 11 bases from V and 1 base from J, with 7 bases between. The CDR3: CAATGTDTQYF. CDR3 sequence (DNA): TGTGCCGCTACCGGCACAGATACGCAGTATTTT.

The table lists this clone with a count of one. As DNA, the CDR3 is TGCGCCAGCAGCCATCCCGGACAGGGGATTACTGAAGCTTTCTTT. Protein sequence: CASSHPGQGITEAFF. V gene TRBV4-1 combines with J gene TRBJ1-1; 9 positions agree with TRBD1. V shed 3 bases and J 5 bases; nucleotides not matched to a gene: 7. Germline-derived CDR1 and CDR2 are MGHRA and YSYEKL. The CDR3 runs to 15 residues.

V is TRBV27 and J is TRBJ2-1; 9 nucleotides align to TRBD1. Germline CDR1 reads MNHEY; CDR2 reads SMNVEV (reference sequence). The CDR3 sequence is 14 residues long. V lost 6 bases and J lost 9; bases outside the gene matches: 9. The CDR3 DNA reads TGTGCCAGCAGCCCATGGACAGGGGCGGTTGAGCAGTTCTTC. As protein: CASSPWTGAVEQFF.

This CDR3 is CASRIGYGPSYEQYF. CDR3 nucleotide sequence: TGCGCCAGCAGGATCGGGTACGGCCCCTCCTACGAGCAGTACTTC. The V and J genes are TRBV10-2 and TRBJ2-7, with D unresolved. The CDR3 totals 15 residues. Germline V lookup: CDR1 WSHSY, CDR2 SAAADI. Deletions cut 6 bases from V and 0 bases from J, with 15 bases between.

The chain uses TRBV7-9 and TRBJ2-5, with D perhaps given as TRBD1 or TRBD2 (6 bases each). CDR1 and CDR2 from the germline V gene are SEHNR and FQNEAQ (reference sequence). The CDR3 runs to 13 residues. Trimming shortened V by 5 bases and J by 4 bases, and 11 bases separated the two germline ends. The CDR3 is CASSRTAGETQYF. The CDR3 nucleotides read TGTGCCAGCAGCCGGACAGCGGGAGAGACCCAGTACTTC.

CDR3 bases: TGTGCCAGCAGCTTAGGGAGGGGGGCGCGGGACACTGAAGCTTTCTTT. It codes for CASSLGRGARDTEAFF. The J gene is TRBJ1-1, the V gene TRBV7-9; D possibly corresponds to TRBD1 (6 bases). CDR1 SEHNR and CDR2 FQNEAQ come from the germline V gene (reference sequence). The CDR3 totals 16 residues. The V gene lost 1 base and the J gene lost 3 bases, with 15 bases spanning the gap.

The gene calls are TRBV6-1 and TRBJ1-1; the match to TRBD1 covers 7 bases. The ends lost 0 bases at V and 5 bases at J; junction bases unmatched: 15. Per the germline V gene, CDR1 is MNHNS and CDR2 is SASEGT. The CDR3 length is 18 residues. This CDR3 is CASSEARQGEGVRTEAFF. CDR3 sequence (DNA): TGTGCCAGCAGTGAAGCGAGGCAGGGGGAAGGGGTTAGGACTGAAGCTTTCTTT.

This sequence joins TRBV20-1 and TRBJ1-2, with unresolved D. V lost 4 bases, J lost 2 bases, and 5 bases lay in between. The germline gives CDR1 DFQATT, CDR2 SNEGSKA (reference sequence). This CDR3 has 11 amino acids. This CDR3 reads CSANWNYGYTF. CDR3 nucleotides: TGCAGTGCTAACTGGAACTATGGCTACACCTTC.

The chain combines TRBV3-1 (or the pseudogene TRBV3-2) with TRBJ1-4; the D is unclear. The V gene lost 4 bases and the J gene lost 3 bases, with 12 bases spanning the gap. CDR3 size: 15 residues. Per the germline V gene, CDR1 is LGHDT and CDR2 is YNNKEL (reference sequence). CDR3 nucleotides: TGTGCCAGCAGCCCGACGGGGAGACCTAATGAAAAACTGTTTTTT. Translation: CASSPTGRPNEKLFF.

The CDR3 loop is CASTPTGTSYEQYF. The CDR3 nucleotides are TGTGCCAGCACCCCAACAGGGACCTCCTACGAGCAGTACTTC. The chain links TRBV6-5 to TRBJ2-7; TRBD1 is a possible D gene (6 bases). Germline assignment: CDR1 MNHEY and CDR2 SVGAGI. This CDR3 spans 14 amino acids. V gave up 7 bases and J gave up 0 bases, with 13 bases separating them.

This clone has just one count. The CDR3 bases are TGCGCCAGCAGCCCAGGACGGAACTATGGCTACACCTTC. Translating it yields CASSPGRNYGYTF. This sequence joins TRBV5-1 and TRBJ1-2; D is unclear. The germline V gene has CDR1 SGHRS and CDR2 YFSETQ. V lost 4 bases, J lost 2 bases, and 9 bases lay in between. CDR3 length: 13 amino acids.

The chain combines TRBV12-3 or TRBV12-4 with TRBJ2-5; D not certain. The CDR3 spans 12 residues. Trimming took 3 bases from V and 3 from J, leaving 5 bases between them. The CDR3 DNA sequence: TGTGCCAGCAGTTTGACAAAAGAGACCCAGTACTTC. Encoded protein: CASSLTKETQYF.

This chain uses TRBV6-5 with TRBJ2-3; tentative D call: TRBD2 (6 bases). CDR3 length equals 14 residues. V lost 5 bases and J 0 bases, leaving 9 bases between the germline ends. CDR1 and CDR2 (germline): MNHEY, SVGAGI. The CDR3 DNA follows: TGTGCCAGCAGTACCGGACTAAGCACAGATACGCAGTATTTT. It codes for CASSTGLSTDTQYF.

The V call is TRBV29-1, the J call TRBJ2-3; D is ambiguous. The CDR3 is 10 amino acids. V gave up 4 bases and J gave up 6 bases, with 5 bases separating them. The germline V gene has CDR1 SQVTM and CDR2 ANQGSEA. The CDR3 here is CSVGLDTQYF. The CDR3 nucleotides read TGCAGCGTTGGACTTGATACGCAGTATTTT.